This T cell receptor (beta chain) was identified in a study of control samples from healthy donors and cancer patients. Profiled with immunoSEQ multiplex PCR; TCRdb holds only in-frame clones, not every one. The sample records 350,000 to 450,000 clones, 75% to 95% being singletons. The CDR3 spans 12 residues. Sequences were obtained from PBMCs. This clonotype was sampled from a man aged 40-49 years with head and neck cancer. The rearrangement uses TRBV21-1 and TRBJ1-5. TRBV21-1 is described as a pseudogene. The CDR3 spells CASRESNQPQHF. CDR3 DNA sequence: TGTGCCAGCAGGGAGAGCAATCAGCCCCAGCATTTT.